This record covers a single T cell receptor beta chain. The data originate from a study of blood T cell repertoires in COVID-19. Study-level information: The samples span acute and convalescent COVID-19 from the United States, Italy and Spain. In each case, the material was cDNA or gDNA derived from T cells, B-cell-depleted T cells, or PBMCs.

In the source study's methods: Nucleated cell counts were estimated from reference gene primer amplification. The repertoire was sequenced with immunoSEQ multiplex PCR; TCRdb's copy has only in-frame clones and lacks some. D and trimming come from the DNA, and the V and J calls and clone size come from that table. The sample lists about 20,000 clones; 60% to 85% were seen once. The clonotype comes from a man aged 80 or over with acute or convalescent COVID-19. Sequenced material: peripheral blood.

CDR3: CASSPEGVLDRAGELFF. The CDR3 coding sequence is TGTGCCAGCAGTCCAGAGGGGGTCTTGGATCGCGCCGGGGAGCTGTTTTTT. The chain joins TRBV27 to TRBJ2-2, with TRBD1 as a possible D gene (6 bases). Trimming pared 5 bases from V and 6 bases from J, leaving 22 bases between. Germline lookup yields CDR1 MNHEY and CDR2 SMNVEV (reference sequence). This CDR3 region has 17 residues.